The clone carrying this TCR beta chain was seen ten or more times. What it binds is not known. TCRdb independently ran MiXCR on the multiplex PCR reads; one entry per CDR3 protein. Of about 200,000 distinct CDR3 sequences in the sample, 31% are singletons; the top ten hold 4.3%. V lost 1 base and J lost 7; bases outside the gene matches: 3. Germline V lookup: CDR1 LGHDT, CDR2 YNNKEL (reference sequence). The CDR3 spans 13 residues. Breast cancer patients provided tissue from their axillary draining lymph nodes. The sample belongs to a study of breast tumors, draining lymph nodes, adjacent tissues. General observations from the study: The data were judged consistent with most tumor T cells coming from lymph node and expanding in tumor.

The origin of this receptor is a female donor with breast cancer. Some clones in this sample may be carry-over from other donors' samples. Sample: axillary lymph node tissue. The V gene is TRBV3-1, the J gene TRBJ1-2; 7 bases fit TRBD1. CDR3 nucleotide sequence: TGTGCCAGCAGCCAAGTACAGGGGTCTGGCTACACCTTC. As protein: CASSQVQGSGYTF.